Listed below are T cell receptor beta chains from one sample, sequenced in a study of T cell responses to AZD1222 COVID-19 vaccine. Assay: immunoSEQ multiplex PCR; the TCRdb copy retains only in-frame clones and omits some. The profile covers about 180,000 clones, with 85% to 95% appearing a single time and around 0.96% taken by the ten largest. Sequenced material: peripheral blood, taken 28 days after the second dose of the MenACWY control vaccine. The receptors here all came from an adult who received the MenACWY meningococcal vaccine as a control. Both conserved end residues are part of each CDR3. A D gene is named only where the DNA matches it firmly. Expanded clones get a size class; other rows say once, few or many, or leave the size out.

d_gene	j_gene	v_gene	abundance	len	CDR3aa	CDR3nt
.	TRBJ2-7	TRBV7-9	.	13	CASSSAGTYEQYF	TGTGCCAGCAGCTCGGCCGGGACCTACGAGCAGTACTTC
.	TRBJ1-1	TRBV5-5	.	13	CASSLGTATEAFF	TGTGCCAGCAGCTTGGGGACTGCTACTGAAGCTTTCTTT
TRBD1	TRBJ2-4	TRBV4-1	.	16	CASSHEGTGVRNIQYF	TGCGCCAGCAGCCATGAGGGGACAGGGGTCAGAAACATTCAGTACTTC
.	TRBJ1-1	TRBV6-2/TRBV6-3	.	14	CASSYGLLNTEAFF	TGTGCCAGCAGTTATGGACTTTTGAACACTGAAGCTTTCTTT
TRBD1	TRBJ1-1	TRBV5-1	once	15	CASSLWGTGDTEAFF	TGCGCCAGCAGCTTGTGGGGGACAGGCGACACTGAAGCTTTCTTT
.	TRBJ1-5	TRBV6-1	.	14	CASSEAQQYQPQHF	TGTGCCAGCAGTGAAGCGCAGCAGTATCAGCCCCAGCATTTT
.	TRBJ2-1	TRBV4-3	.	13	CASSQGGANEQFF	TGCGCCAGCAGCCAAGGAGGGGCCAATGAGCAGTTCTTC
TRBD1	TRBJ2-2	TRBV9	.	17	CASSLRDRGLNTGELFF	TGTGCCAGCAGCCTACGGGACAGGGGGCTGAACACCGGGGAGCTGTTTTTT
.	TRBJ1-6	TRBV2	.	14	CASSRQGSGSPLHF	TGTGCCAGCAGCCGGCAGGGTTCGGGTTCACCCCTCCACTTT
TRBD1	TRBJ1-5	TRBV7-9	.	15	CASSFGTGGDQPQHF	TGTGCCAGCAGCTTTGGGACAGGGGGCGATCAGCCCCAGCATTTT
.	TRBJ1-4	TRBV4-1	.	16	CASSQETSRIVEKLFF	TGCGCCAGCAGCCAAGAGACATCCCGTATCGTTGAAAAACTGTTTTTT